This T cell receptor beta chain was captured by sequencing in a study of blood T cell repertoires in COVID-19. For the study at large: Sites across the United States, Italy and Spain contributed samples from acute and convalescent COVID-19. Sample material is recorded as cDNA or gDNA derived from T cells, B-cell-depleted T cells, or PBMCs.

Assay: immunoSEQ multiplex PCR; the TCRdb copy retains only in-frame clones and omits some. The sample has approximately 53,000 clones, nearly 85% seen once; the top ten hold roughly a sixth. The CDR3 has 13 residues. Looked up from germline, CDR1 is GTSNPN and CDR2 is SVGIG (reference sequence). J lost 5 bases, V lost 5 bases, and 7 bases had no gene match. The chain employs TRBV30 and TRBJ2-3; 7 bases align to TRBD2. The origin of this receptor is a man aged 35-49 years with acute or convalescent COVID-19. The sample was peripheral blood. The CDR3, as DNA: TGTGCCTGGCTAGCGGACCTGGGAGATACGCAGTATTTT. Protein: CAWLADLGDTQYF.